This T cell receptor (beta chain) is drawn from a study of CD8+ T cells in alopecia areata. Study-wide context: Twice a day, 5 to 10 mg of oral tofacitinib was administered to treated patients. Regarding the study as a whole: Significant decreases in scalp clonality and expanded CD8+ clones followed tofacitinib treatment. Lesional scalp displayed greater clonality than normal scalp, most notably in alopecia totalis/universalis. With patients, TCR sharing proved less clear than in mice, a difference possibly related to HLA.

The V end lost 1 base, the J end lost 3 bases, and 3 bases lay between the germline ends. This CDR3 spans 12 amino acids. Per the germline V gene, CDR1 is MNHNS and CDR2 is SASEGT. As concerns this clone: The antigen is undetermined.

The authors extracted RNA and reverse transcribed it into cDNA as the sequencing template. Sequencing used immunoSEQ multiplex PCR; TCRdb keeps in-frame clones, though not all of them. The table has some 130,000 clones, more than 40% seen once. Treatment of the sample: oral pan-JAK inhibitor, 5-10 mg twice daily. The clonotype comes from a human donor with alopecia areata. The V gene is TRBV6-1, the J gene TRBJ1-2; D unclear. Sequenced here: CD4+ T cells sorted from blood, sampled at week 4, from a patient treated with tofacitinib. In DNA form, the CDR3 reads TGTGCCAGCAGTGAAGGGTACTATGGCTACACCTTC. It translates to CASSEGYYGYTF.